The 26 T cell receptor beta chains presented below share a single source sample, sequenced in a study of T cell responses to AZD1222 COVID-19 vaccine. Generated by immunoSEQ multiplex PCR, the TCRdb table keeps only in-frame clones and is missing some. The top ten hold about 4.6% of the sample, which has roughly 160,000 clones, 92% seen once. Sequencing was performed on peripheral blood, taken on day 0 of MenACWY control vaccination. The receptors come from an adult in good health.

The V gene is TRBV5-1, the J gene TRBJ2-7; TRBD2 agrees at 10 bases. This CDR3 has 15 residues. V was pared by 5 bases and J by 12 bases, with 17 bases of the junction left unmatched. Germline V gene data show CDR1 as SGHRS and CDR2 as YFSETQ. The DNA for the CDR3 is TGCGCCAGCAGGCACAGGGAGGCTAGCGGGAGAGCTTGGTACTTC. It yields the protein CASRHREASGRAWYF.

The V call is TRBV7-9, the J call TRBJ2-5; 8 bases match TRBD2. CDR3 size: 15 residues. Germline loops: CDR1 SEHNR, CDR2 FQNEAQ (reference sequence). The V segment lost 5 bases and the J segment 5 bases; nucleotides outside the gene matches: 10. The CDR3 region has the DNA TGTGCCAGCAGCAGCCCGGGAGGGTCCCGGGAGACCCAGTACTTC. Amino acids: CASSSPGGSRETQYF.

This chain uses TRBV30 with TRBJ2-3; weak D call: TRBD1 (6 bases). The CDR3 runs to 11 residues. V shed 8 bases and J shed 6 bases, with 12 bases lying between them. Germline V gives CDR1 GTSNPN, CDR2 SVGIG (reference sequence). The CDR3 reads CAGTRGDTQYF. The DNA for the CDR3 is TGTGCCGGAACGAGGGGGGATACGCAGTATTTT.

This rearrangement joins TRBV5-1 to TRBJ2-1; 8 positions match TRBD1. Germline loops: CDR1 SGHRS, CDR2 YFSETQ. Trimming cost V 0 bases and J 4 bases; bases outside gene matches: 6. The CDR3 is 16 amino acids. The CDR3 is CASSLAAGGAYNEQFF. Here the CDR3 DNA reads TGCGCCAGCAGCTTGGCCGCAGGGGGCGCTTACAATGAGCAGTTCTTC.

The J gene is TRBJ1-2, the V gene TRBV6-1, with a tentative D call TRBD1 (5 bases). Germline CDR1 reads MNHNS; CDR2 reads SASEGT. This CDR3 has 14 amino acids. Trimming cost V 7 bases and J 8 bases, with 20 bases left between them. CDR3 protein: CASTPVGGVKGYTF. The CDR3 nucleotides are TGTGCCAGCACCCCGGTAGGAGGGGTGAAGGGCTACACCTTC.

The chain carries TRBV19 and TRBJ1-5; D gene unclear. V was pared by 7 bases and J by 0 bases, with 13 bases between. Germline V CDR1 and CDR2: LNHDA, SQIVND (reference sequence). This CDR3 comprises 15 residues. The CDR3 sequence: CASTPGGYSNQPQHF. The CDR3 bases are TGTGCCAGTACCCCGGGCGGATATAGCAATCAGCCCCAGCATTTT.

The rearrangement joins TRBV11-2 to TRBJ1-6; 7 nucleotides line up with TRBD1. The V gene end was trimmed by 6 bases and the J gene end by 9 bases; junction bases not matched to a gene: 14. Looked up from germline, CDR1 is SGHAT and CDR2 is FQNNGV. CDR3 length equals 16 residues. The CDR3: CASRRPFRGRVSPLHF. CDR3 in DNA: TGTGCCAGCAGGAGACCTTTTAGGGGGCGGGTTTCACCCCTCCACTTT.

V gene TRBV7-9 combines with J gene TRBJ2-2; D possibly matches TRBD1 or TRBD2 (5 bases each). CDR3 size: 15 residues. Germline loops: CDR1 SEHNR, CDR2 FQNEAQ (reference sequence). Trimming removed 6 bases from V and 1 base from J, with 12 bases in between. CDR3 residues: CASSSGTVNTGELFF. CDR3 coding DNA: TGTGCCAGCAGTTCCGGGACCGTGAACACCGGGGAGCTGTTTTTT.

This chain connects TRBV9 to TRBJ1-4; D is possibly TRBD1 (6 bases). V lost 4 bases and J 5 bases, leaving 12 bases between the germline ends. This CDR3 comprises 14 residues. The V gene's germline CDR1 is SGDLS and CDR2 YYNGEE. This chain's CDR3 is CASSRGFGNEKLFF. The CDR3 nucleotides read TGTGCCAGCAGCAGGGGGTTCGGGAATGAAAAACTGTTTTTT.

This clone was seen only a few times. The J gene is TRBJ1-1, the V gene TRBV6-6; D not resolved. V was shortened by 7 bases and J by 0 bases, with 6 bases between the two germline ends. The germline CDR1 and CDR2 sequences are MNHNY and SVGAGI (reference sequence). The CDR3 has 12 residues. CDR3 region: CASKTVNTEAFF. The CDR3 DNA is TGTGCCAGCAAAACAGTGAACACTGAAGCTTTCTTT.

The rearrangement links TRBV3-1 (or the pseudogene TRBV3-2) to TRBJ2-2; 9 nucleotides match TRBD2. CDR3 length equals 19 residues. V gave up 1 base and J gave up 0 bases; unmatched junction bases: 9. Germline V gene lookup returns CDR1 LGHDT and CDR2 YNNKEL (reference sequence). The CDR3 nucleotides read TGTGCCAGCAGCCAAGTTGGCGGGAGGGACACATCGAACACCGGGGAGCTGTTTTTT. This translates into CASSQVGGRDTSNTGELFF.

The sample holds a few counts of this clone. The chain is built from TRBV28 and TRBJ2-7; 9 nucleotides line up with TRBD2. V trimming: 3 bases; J trimming: 4 bases; junction bases outside the gene matches: 25. There are 21 residues in the CDR3. Looked up from germline, CDR1 is MDHEN and CDR2 is SYDVKM. The CDR3 sequence: CASSFPGLTVRGGRVRYEQYF. The CDR3 bases are TGTGCCAGCAGTTTCCCGGGACTTACCGTAAGGGGCGGGAGGGTAAGGTACGAGCAGTACTTC.

V and J are TRBV14 and TRBJ2-7; the D gene is possibly TRBD2 (6 bases). Trimming stripped 4 bases from V and 4 bases from J, with 11 bases between. The germline V gene encodes CDR1 SGHDN and CDR2 FVKESK. The CDR3 is made up of 13 amino acids. The CDR3 DNA reads TGTGCCAGCAGCCTCGTGGGGAGGTACGAGCAGTACTTC. Translation gives CASSLVGRYEQYF.

The V and J genes are TRBV6-1 and TRBJ1-3, with D unresolved. Germline assignment: CDR1 MNHNS and CDR2 SASEGT. The CDR3 totals 15 residues. The germline V and J ends were trimmed by 1 base and 7 bases, with 14 bases remaining between them. CDR3 region: CASSEVRGNWNTIYF. DNA for the CDR3: TGTGCCAGCAGTGAAGTACGTGGGAACTGGAACACCATATATTTT.

The V gene is TRBV5-4, the J gene TRBJ1-5; D might be TRBD1 (5 bases). Germline V gene data show CDR1 as SGHNT and CDR2 as YYREEE (reference sequence). The CDR3 loop spans 16 amino acids. Trimming cost V 5 bases and J 1 base, with 16 bases left between them. CDR3 protein: CASSTRQGRSNQPQHF. CDR3 DNA: TGTGCCAGCAGTACCCGCCAGGGACGAAGCAATCAGCCCCAGCATTTT.

This sequence joins TRBV28 and TRBJ1-2; D is ambiguous. V lost 7 bases and J 2 bases, leaving 17 bases between the germline ends. The CDR3 runs to 15 residues. Per the germline V gene, CDR1 is MDHEN and CDR2 is SYDVKM. The CDR3 nucleotides read TGTGCCAGCAATGGGGAAACCGTACAAAACTATGGCTACACCTTC. This gives the protein CASNGETVQNYGYTF.

The chain carries TRBV20-1 and TRBJ2-7; unclear D gene. The V end was cut by 0 bases, the J end by 9 bases, with 9 bases between. The germline CDR1 and CDR2 sequences are DFQATT and SNEGSKA (reference sequence). The CDR3 sequence is 11 residues long. As DNA, the CDR3 is TGCAGTGCTAGAGACACTCGACGGCAGTACTTC. Residues: CSARDTRRQYF.

This chain connects TRBV2 to TRBJ2-3, with D perhaps TRBD2 (6 bases). CDR3 length: 14 residues. The germline V gene encodes CDR1 SNHLY and CDR2 FYNNEI. V dropped 0 bases and J dropped 8 bases, with 12 bases sitting between them. CDR3 in amino acids: CASSEAWGVSTQYF. CDR3 DNA sequence: TGTGCCAGCAGTGAAGCTTGGGGGGTCAGTACGCAGTATTTT.

This chain's CDR3 is CASRPGRDGNQPQHF. DNA for the CDR3: TGTGCCAGTAGACCGGGCCGGGACGGGAATCAGCCCCAGCATTTT. The chain is built from TRBV19 and TRBJ1-5; a weak D match, TRBD1 (5 bases). The germline V and J ends were trimmed by 6 bases and 4 bases, with 16 bases remaining between them. The CDR3 is 15 residues long. From germline, CDR1 is LNHDA and CDR2 SQIVND (reference sequence).

This chain joins TRBV6-1 and TRBJ1-4, with D uncertain. The germline gives CDR1 MNHNS, CDR2 SASEGT. This CDR3 has 14 amino acids. V lost 2 bases to trimming and J lost 7 bases, with 11 bases between them. Here the CDR3 DNA reads TGTGCCAGCAGTGAAACCAGGACGGGTGAAAAACTGTTTTTT. This codes for CASSETRTGEKLFF.

This chain connects TRBV7-2 to TRBJ2-1, with 10 positions matching TRBD1. The germline CDR1 and CDR2 sequences are SGHTA and FQGNSA. CDR3 length: 15 amino acids. J was trimmed by 3 bases and V by 5 bases; bases with no gene match: 4. Here the CDR3 reads CASSPRTGGYNEQFF. The CDR3 nucleotides read TGTGCCAGCAGCCCCAGGACAGGGGGCTACAATGAGCAGTTCTTC.

This clone showed up just once. The chain links TRBV11-3 to TRBJ1-1; D not certain. Trimming shortened V by 5 bases and J by 0 bases, and 10 bases separated the two germline ends. Germline loops: CDR1 SGHNT, CDR2 YENEEA. The CDR3 is 14 residues long. The CDR3 protein is CASSQSFMNTEAFF. DNA for the CDR3: TGTGCCAGCAGCCAGAGTTTCATGAACACTGAAGCTTTCTTT.

The J gene is TRBJ1-1, the V gene TRBV6-5; D perhaps matches TRBD1 (5 bases). The CDR3 totals 14 residues. The germline V gene has CDR1 MNHEY and CDR2 SVGAGI. V was pared by 6 bases and J by 1 base, with 12 bases between. The DNA of the CDR3 is TGTGCCAGCAGGTCAGGGATGGGGAACACTGAAGCTTTCTTT. As protein: CASRSGMGNTEAFF.

This chain uses TRBV5-1 with TRBJ1-1; tentative D call: TRBD1 (6 bases). This CDR3 has 14 amino acids. With 0 bases removed from V and 6 bases from J, the gap between germline ends came to 12 bases. Germline V gene data show CDR1 as SGHRS and CDR2 as YFSETQ. The CDR3 sequence is CASSLGDIYSEAFF. The CDR3 DNA follows: TGCGCCAGCAGCTTGGGGGACATCTATTCTGAAGCTTTCTTT.

This clone was detected once. The chain links TRBV19 to TRBJ2-2; the match to TRBD2 covers 7 bases. Trimming took 3 bases from V and 2 from J; bases not matched to a gene: 3. Germline V gene sequence: CDR1 LNHDA, CDR2 SQIVND (reference sequence). CDR3 length: 15 residues. The CDR3 DNA reads as TGTGCCAGTAGTATCCAGCGGGGCAACACCGGGGAGCTGTTTTTT. Translated: CASSIQRGNTGELFF.

The chain combines TRBV5-1 with TRBJ1-1; D may be TRBD1 (5 bases). The V end lost 1 base, the J end lost 2 bases, and 12 bases lay between the germline ends. Germline-derived CDR1 and CDR2 are SGHRS and YFSETQ. The CDR3 runs to 15 residues. The CDR3 protein is CASSLLLTANTEAFF. CDR3 bases: TGCGCCAGCAGCTTGCTCTTGACAGCTAACACTGAAGCTTTCTTT. Complete variable domain (other parts from reference TRBV5-1 and TRBJ1-1): KAGVTQTPRYLIKTRGQQVTLSCSPISGHRSVSWYQQTPGQGLQFLFEYFSETQRNKGNFPGRFSGRQFSNSRSEMNVSTLELGDSALYLCASSLLLTANTEAFFGQGTRLTVV.